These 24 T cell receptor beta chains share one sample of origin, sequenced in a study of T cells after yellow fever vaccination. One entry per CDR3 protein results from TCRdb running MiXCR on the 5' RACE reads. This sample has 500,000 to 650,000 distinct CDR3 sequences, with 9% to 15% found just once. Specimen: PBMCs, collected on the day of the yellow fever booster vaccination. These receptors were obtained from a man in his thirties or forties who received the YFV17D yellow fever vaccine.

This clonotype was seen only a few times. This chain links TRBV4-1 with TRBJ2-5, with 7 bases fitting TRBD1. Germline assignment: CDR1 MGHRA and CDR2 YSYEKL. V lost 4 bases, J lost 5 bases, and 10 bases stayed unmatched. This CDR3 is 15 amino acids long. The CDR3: CASSRSTGVTETQYF. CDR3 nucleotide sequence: TGCGCCAGCAGCCGGTCTACAGGGGTTACCGAGACCCAGTACTTC.

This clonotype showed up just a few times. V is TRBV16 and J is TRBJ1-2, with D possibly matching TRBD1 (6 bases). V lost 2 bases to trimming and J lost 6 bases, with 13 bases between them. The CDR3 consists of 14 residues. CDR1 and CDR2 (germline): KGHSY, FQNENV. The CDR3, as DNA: TGTGCCAGCAGCCAAACGACAGGAGGGGATGGCTACACCTTC. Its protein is CASSQTTGGDGYTF.

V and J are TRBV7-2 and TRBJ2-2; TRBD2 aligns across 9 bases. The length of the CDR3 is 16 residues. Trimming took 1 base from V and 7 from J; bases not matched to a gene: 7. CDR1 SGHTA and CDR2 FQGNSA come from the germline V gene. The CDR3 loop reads CASSLGASGADGELFF. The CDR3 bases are TGTGCCAGCAGCTTAGGGGCTAGCGGGGCCGACGGGGAGCTGTTTTTT.

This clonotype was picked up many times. The CDR3 is CASSLSRRAEETQYF. The CDR3 region has the DNA TGCGCCAGCAGCTTGTCCCGGAGGGCCGAAGAGACCCAGTACTTC. This rearrangement joins TRBV5-1 to TRBJ2-5, with D perhaps matching TRBD2 (6 bases). The germline CDR1 and CDR2 sequences are SGHRS and YFSETQ. CDR3 size: 15 residues. The ends were cut back, 1 base at V and 3 bases at J, with 13 bases in the middle.

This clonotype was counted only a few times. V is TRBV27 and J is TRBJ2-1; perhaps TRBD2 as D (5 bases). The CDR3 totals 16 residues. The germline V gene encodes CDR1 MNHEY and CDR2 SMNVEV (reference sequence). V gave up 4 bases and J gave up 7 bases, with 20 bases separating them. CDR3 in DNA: TGTGCCAGCAGTTCGGAGACCGGGAACCTATTAAATGAGCAGTTCTTC. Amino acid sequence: CASSSETGNLLNEQFF.

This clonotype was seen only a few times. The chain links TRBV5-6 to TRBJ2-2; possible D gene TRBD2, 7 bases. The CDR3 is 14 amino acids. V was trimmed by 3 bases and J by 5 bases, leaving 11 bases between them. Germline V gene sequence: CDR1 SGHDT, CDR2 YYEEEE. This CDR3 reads CASSWTRGTGELFF. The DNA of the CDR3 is TGTGCCAGCAGCTGGACTAGGGGGACCGGGGAGCTGTTTTTT.

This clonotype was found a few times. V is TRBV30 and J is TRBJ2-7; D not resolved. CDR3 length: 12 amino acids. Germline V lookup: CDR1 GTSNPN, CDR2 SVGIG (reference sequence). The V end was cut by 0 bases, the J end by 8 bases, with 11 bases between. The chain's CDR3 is CAWSVDPLQQYF. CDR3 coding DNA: TGTGCCTGGAGTGTAGATCCCTTACAGCAGTACTTC.

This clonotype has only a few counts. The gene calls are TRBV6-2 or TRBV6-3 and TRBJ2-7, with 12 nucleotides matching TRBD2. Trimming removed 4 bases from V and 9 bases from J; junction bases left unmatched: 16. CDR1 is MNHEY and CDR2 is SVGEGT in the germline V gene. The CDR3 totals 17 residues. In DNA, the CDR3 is TGTGCCAGCAGTTCAAGACTAGCGGGAGATCTACTCCACGGGCAGTACTTC. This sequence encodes CASSSRLAGDLLHGQYF.

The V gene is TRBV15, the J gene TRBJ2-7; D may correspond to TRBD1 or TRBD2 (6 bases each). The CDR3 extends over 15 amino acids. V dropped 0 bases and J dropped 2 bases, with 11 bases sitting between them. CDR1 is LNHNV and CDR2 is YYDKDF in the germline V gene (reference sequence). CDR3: CATSRDQGRPYEQYF. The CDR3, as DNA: TGTGCCACCAGCAGAGATCAGGGGAGGCCCTACGAGCAGTACTTC.

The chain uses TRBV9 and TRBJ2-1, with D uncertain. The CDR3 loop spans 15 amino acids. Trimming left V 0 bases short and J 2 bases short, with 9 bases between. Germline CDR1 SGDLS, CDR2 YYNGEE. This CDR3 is CASSVEADPYNEQFF. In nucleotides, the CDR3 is TGTGCCAGCAGCGTAGAAGCAGATCCCTACAATGAGCAGTTCTTC. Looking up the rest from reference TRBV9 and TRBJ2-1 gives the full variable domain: DSGVTQTPKHLITATGQRVTLRCSPRSGDLSVYWYQQSLDQGLQFLIQYYNGEERAKGNILERFSAQQFPDLHSELNLSSLELGDSALYFCASSVEADPYNEQFFGPGTRLTVL.

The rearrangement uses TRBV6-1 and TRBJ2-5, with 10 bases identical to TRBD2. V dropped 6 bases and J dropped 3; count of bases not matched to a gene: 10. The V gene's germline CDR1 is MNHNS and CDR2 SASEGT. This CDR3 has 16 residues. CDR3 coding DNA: TGTGCCAGCAGACTACTTACTAGCGGGGTAAAAGAGACCCAGTACTTC. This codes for CASRLLTSGVKETQYF.

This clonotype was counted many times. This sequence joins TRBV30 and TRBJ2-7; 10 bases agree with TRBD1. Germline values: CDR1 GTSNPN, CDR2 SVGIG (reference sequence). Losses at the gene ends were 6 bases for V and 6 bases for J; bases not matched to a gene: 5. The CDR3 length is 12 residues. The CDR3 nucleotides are TGTGCCTGCCGCAGACAGGGGGCCGAGCAGTACTTC. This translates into CACRRQGAEQYF. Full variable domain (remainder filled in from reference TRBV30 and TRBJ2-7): SQTIHQWPATLVQPVGSPLSLECTVEGTSNPNLYWYRQAAGRGLQLLFYSVGIGQISSEVPQNLSASRPQDRQFILSSKKLLLSDSGFYLCACRRQGAEQYFGPGTRLTVT.

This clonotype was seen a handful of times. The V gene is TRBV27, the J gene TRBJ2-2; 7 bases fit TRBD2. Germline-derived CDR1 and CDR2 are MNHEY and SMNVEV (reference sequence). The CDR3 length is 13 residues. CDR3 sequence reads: CAARGVDTGELFF. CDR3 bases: TGTGCAGCACGGGGGGTAGACACCGGGGAGCTGTTTTTT.

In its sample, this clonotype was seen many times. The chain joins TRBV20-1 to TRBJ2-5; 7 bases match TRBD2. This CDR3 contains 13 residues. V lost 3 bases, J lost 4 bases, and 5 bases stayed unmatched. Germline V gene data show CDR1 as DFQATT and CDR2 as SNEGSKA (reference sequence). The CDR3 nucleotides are TGCAGTGCTAGGGGGGGGAGAGCAGAGACCCAGTACTTC. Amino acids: CSARGGRAETQYF.

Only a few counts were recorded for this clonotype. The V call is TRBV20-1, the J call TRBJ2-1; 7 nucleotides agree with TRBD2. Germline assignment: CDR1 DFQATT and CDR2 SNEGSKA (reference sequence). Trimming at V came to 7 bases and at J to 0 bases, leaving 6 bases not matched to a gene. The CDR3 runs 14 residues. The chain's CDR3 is CSGWGGSSYNEQFF. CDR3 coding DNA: TGCAGTGGTTGGGGCGGGAGCTCCTACAATGAGCAGTTCTTC.

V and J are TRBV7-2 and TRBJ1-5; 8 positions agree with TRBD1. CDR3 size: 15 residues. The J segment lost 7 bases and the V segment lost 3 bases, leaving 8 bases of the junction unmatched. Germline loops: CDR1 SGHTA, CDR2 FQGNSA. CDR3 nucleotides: TGTGCCAGCAGCTTGAGCCGGACAGGGTTGCAGCCCCAGCATTTT. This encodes CASSLSRTGLQPQHF.

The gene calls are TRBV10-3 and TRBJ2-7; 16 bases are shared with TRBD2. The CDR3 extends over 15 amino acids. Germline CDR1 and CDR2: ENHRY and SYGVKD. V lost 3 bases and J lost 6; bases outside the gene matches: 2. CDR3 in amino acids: CAISDGTSGRGEQYF. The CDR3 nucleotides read TGTGCCATCAGTGATGGGACTAGCGGGAGGGGCGAGCAGTACTTC.

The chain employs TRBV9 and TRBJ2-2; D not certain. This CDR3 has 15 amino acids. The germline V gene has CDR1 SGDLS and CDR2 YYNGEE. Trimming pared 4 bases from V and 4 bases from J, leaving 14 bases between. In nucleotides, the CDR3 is TGTGCCAGCAGCAAAGAACCTAAAGGCACCGGGGAGCTGTTTTTT. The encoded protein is CASSKEPKGTGELFF.

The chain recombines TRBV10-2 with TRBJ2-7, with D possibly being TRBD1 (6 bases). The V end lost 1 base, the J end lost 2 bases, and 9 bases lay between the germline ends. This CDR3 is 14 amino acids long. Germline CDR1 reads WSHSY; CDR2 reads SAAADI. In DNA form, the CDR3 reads TGCGCCAGCAGTGAGTATGGGACAACCTACGAGCAGTACTTC. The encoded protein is CASSEYGTTYEQYF.

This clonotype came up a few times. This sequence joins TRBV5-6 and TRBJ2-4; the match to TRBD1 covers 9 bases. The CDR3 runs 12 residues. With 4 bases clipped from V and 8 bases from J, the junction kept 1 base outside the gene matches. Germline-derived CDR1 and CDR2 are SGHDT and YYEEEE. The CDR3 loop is CASSDRGYIQYF. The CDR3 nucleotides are TGTGCCAGCAGCGACAGGGGGTACATTCAGTACTTC.

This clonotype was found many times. CDR3 bases: TGCAGCGTCTCCGGGACGTCGACCTCCTACGAGCAGTACTTC. This gives the protein CSVSGTSTSYEQYF. J is TRBJ2-7 and V is TRBV29-1; D assignment may be TRBD1 or TRBD2 (5 bases each). V lost 6 bases, J lost 0 bases, and 15 bases lay in between. The CDR3 has 14 amino acids. Per the germline V gene, CDR1 is SQVTM and CDR2 is ANQGSEA.

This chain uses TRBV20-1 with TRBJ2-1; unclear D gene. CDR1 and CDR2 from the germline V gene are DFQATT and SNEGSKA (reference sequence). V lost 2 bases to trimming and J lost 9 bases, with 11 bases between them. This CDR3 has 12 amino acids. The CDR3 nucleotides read TGCAGTGCTAGACAGCAGGAGATTGAGCAGTTCTTC. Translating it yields CSARQQEIEQFF.

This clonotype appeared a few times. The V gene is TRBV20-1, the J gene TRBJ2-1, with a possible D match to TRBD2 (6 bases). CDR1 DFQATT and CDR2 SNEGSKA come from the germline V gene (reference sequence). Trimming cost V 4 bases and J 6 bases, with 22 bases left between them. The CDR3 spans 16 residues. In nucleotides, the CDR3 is TGCAGTGCTACCTCCGGGAGAAACCCATCTCCCAATGAGCAGTTCTTC. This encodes CSATSGRNPSPNEQFF.

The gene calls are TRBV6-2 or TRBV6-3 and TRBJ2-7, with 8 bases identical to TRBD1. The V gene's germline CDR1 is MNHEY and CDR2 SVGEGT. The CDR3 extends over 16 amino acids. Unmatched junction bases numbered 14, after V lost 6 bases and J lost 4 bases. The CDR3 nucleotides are TGTGCCAGCAGCTCCGGGACAGGAGGATCAATATACGAGCAGTACTTC. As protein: CASSSGTGGSIYEQYF.